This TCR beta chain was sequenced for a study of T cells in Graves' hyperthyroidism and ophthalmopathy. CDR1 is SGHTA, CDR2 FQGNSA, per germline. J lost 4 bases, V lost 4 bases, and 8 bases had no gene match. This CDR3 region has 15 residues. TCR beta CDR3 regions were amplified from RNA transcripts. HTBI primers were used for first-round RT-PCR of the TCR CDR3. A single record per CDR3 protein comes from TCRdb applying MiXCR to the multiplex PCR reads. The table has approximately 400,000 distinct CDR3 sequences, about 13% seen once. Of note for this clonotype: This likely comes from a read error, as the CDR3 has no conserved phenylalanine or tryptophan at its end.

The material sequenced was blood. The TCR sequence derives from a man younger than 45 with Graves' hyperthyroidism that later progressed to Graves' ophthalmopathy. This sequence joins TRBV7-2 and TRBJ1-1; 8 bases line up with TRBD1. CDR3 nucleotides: TGTGCCAGCAGCTGGGCAGGGGGCTTCGGCACTGAAGCTTTCTCT. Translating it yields CASSWAGGFGTEAFS.